These 27 T cell receptor beta chains came from one sample sequenced in a study of beta chain features in type 1 diabetes. Expressed TCRB transcripts were sequenced because the entire RNA isolate underwent reverse transcription. This table comes from immunoSEQ multiplex PCR, and its TCRdb copy is limited to in-frame clones, with some not included. The sample carries more than 150,000 clones, about 13% recorded once. The sequenced material came from central memory CD4+ T cells from blood. These receptors were taken from a woman aged 18-29 years in good health.

The chain joins TRBV4-2 to TRBJ2-2, with a possible D match to TRBD1 (6 bases). Trimming removed 1 base at V and 2 bases at J, with 11 bases between. Germline V lookup: CDR1 LGHNA, CDR2 YNFKEQ. CDR3 length: 16 residues. CDR3 protein: CASSQGHRANTGELFF. CDR3 nucleotide sequence: TGTGCCAGCAGCCAAGGGCACAGGGCTAACACCGGGGAGCTGTTTTTT.

This clone was seen more than once but under ten times. This chain uses TRBV9 with TRBJ2-1; 8 bases are shared with TRBD2. This CDR3 has 15 amino acids. CDR1 and CDR2 (germline): SGDLS, YYNGEE. Trimming removed 4 bases from V and 2 bases from J; junction bases left unmatched: 5. CDR3 sequence: CASSSTSGPYNEQFF. In nucleotides, the CDR3 is TGTGCCAGCAGCTCTACTAGCGGTCCCTACAATGAGCAGTTCTTC.

There are a few counts of this clone. CDR3 sequence (DNA): TGCAGCGTTGAAAGGGCAGGGCGAGAAGAGACCCAGTACTTC. It encodes CSVERAGREETQYF. The chain links TRBV29-1 to TRBJ2-5; D might be TRBD1 (5 bases). Germline V gene sequence: CDR1 SQVTM, CDR2 ANQGSEA. Trimming took 2 bases from V and 3 from J, leaving 13 bases between them. The CDR3 is made up of 14 amino acids. The entire variable domain, with the rest obtained from reference TRBV29-1 and TRBJ2-5, is as follows: SAVISQKPSRDICQRGTSLTIQCQVDSQVTMMFWYRQQPGQSLTLIATANQGSEATYESGFVIDKFPISRPNLTFSTLTVSNMSPEDSSIYLCSVERAGREETQYFGPGTRLLVL.

The sample holds a few counts of this clone. The rearrangement joins TRBV4-2 to TRBJ2-3; D might be TRBD2 (6 bases). Germline CDR1 and CDR2: LGHNA and YNFKEQ. Trimming stripped 0 bases from V and 8 bases from J, with 9 bases between. CDR3 length: 13 amino acids. The CDR3 here is CASSQEEGRTQYF. CDR3 coding DNA: TGTGCCAGCAGCCAAGAGGAGGGGCGTACGCAGTATTTT.

This clone has more than one count but fewer than ten. The chain combines TRBV28 with TRBJ2-5; perhaps TRBD1 as D (6 bases). This CDR3 contains 12 residues. From germline, CDR1 is MDHEN and CDR2 SYDVKM. V gave up 11 bases and J gave up 6 bases, with 16 bases separating them. Here the CDR3 DNA reads TGTGCCTCGGGTACAGGGTTGAAGACCCAGTACTTC. This encodes CASGTGLKTQYF.

This chain links TRBV15 with TRBJ1-3; no definite D call. Germline V gene data show CDR1 as LNHNV and CDR2 as YYDKDF (reference sequence). This CDR3 has 12 residues. V was shortened by 3 bases and J by 7 bases, with 7 bases between the two germline ends. The CDR3 loop reads CATSSSRNTIYF. DNA of the CDR3: TGTGCCACCAGCAGTTCCAGGAACACCATATATTTT.

V usage is TRBV5-1 and J usage is TRBJ2-5, with 7 nucleotides matching TRBD1. J lost 5 bases, V lost 2 bases, and 15 bases had no gene match. Germline CDR1 reads SGHRS; CDR2 reads YFSETQ. This CDR3 comprises 17 residues. The CDR3 region is CASSFDRVSTLSETQYF. The CDR3 DNA is TGCGCCAGCAGCTTTGACAGGGTTTCAACGCTTTCGGAGACCCAGTACTTC.

The chain is built from TRBV30 and TRBJ2-1, with 11 bases that match TRBD2. The CDR3 is 16 amino acids. From germline, CDR1 is GTSNPN and CDR2 SVGIG (reference sequence). V was clipped by 2 bases and J by 5 bases; unmatched bases: 8. DNA of the CDR3: TGTGCCTGGAGTCCGAAGGGTAGCGGGAGGGACAATGAGCAGTTCTTC. It translates to CAWSPKGSGRDNEQFF.

This rearrangement joins TRBV7-9 to TRBJ2-7; 14 bases are shared with TRBD2. The V segment lost 3 bases and the J segment 6 bases; nucleotides outside the gene matches: 7. CDR1 SEHNR and CDR2 FQNEAQ come from the germline V gene (reference sequence). This CDR3 has 16 residues. DNA for the CDR3: TGTGCCAGCAGCTTGGGACTAGCGGGAGAAGAGGTCGAGCAGTACTTC. Translation gives CASSLGLAGEEVEQYF. Supplemented by reference TRBV7-9 and TRBJ2-7, the full variable domain reads DTGVSQNPRHKITKRGQNVTFRCDPISEHNRLYWYRQTLGQGPEFLTYFQNEAQLEKSRLLSDRFSAERPKGSFSTLEIQRTEQGDSAMYLCASSLGLAGEEVEQYFGPGTRLTVT.

This chain joins TRBV30 and TRBJ2-7, with 8 positions matching TRBD1. CDR1 is GTSNPN, CDR2 SVGIG, per germline (reference sequence). Trimming took 5 bases from V and 4 from J; bases not matched to a gene: 10. The CDR3 runs 14 residues. The CDR3 is CAWAGQGREYEQYF. CDR3 sequence (DNA): TGTGCCTGGGCAGGACAGGGACGAGAGTACGAGCAGTACTTC.

This clone was observed a few times. J is TRBJ2-6 and V is TRBV30; no firm D call. Per the germline V gene, CDR1 is GTSNPN and CDR2 is SVGIG (reference sequence). This CDR3 comprises 14 residues. The V end lost 5 bases, the J end lost 0 bases, and 8 bases lay between the germline ends. The CDR3 loop reads CAWGYSSGANVLTF. DNA of the CDR3: TGTGCCTGGGGATACAGCTCTGGGGCCAACGTCCTGACTTTC.

The sample holds a few counts of this clone. The gene calls are TRBV5-1 and TRBJ2-1; D remains unclear. V was cut by 4 bases and J by 4 bases, with 12 bases left in between. The germline CDR1 and CDR2 sequences are SGHRS and YFSETQ. The CDR3 consists of 14 residues. CDR3 protein: CASSPGALYNEQFF. DNA of the CDR3: TGCGCCAGCAGCCCCGGTGCTCTATACAATGAGCAGTTCTTC. Combining the CDR3 with reference TRBV5-1 and TRBJ2-1 gives the whole variable domain KAGVTQTPRYLIKTRGQQVTLSCSPISGHRSVSWYQQTPGQGLQFLFEYFSETQRNKGNFPGRFSGRQFSNSRSEMNVSTLELGDSALYLCASSPGALYNEQFFGPGTRLTVL.

This clone was detected only a few times. The chain uses TRBV7-8 and TRBJ2-5; D is unclear. The CDR3 covers 15 residues. Trimming pared 1 base from V and 2 bases from J, leaving 11 bases between. CDR1 is SGHVS, CDR2 FQNEAQ, per germline. The CDR3 protein is CASSLGQLTQETQYF. The DNA for the CDR3 is TGTGCCAGCAGCTTAGGTCAACTAACACAAGAGACCCAGTACTTC.

V gene TRBV6-1 combines with J gene TRBJ1-1; the D is unclear. Germline V gives CDR1 MNHNS, CDR2 SASEGT. CDR3 size: 13 residues. With 4 bases removed from V and 6 bases from J, the gap between germline ends came to 12 bases. The CDR3 here is CASSALGRAEAFF. The CDR3 DNA reads TGTGCCAGCAGTGCCTTAGGGAGGGCTGAAGCTTTCTTT.

This clone was detected only a few times. The chain carries TRBV6-5 and TRBJ2-3, with a tentative D call TRBD1 (6 bases). CDR1 and CDR2 (germline): MNHEY, SVGAGI. The CDR3 length is 14 residues. The V end was cut by 6 bases, the J end by 2 bases, with 12 bases between. CDR3 coding DNA: TGTGCCAGCAGGATGACAGGAGTCACAGATACGCAGTATTTT. Translated, it gives CASRMTGVTDTQYF.

This chain uses TRBV7-8 with TRBJ1-1; D gene ambiguous. The length of the CDR3 is 15 residues. In germline, CDR1 is SGHVS, CDR2 FQNEAQ. The V gene lost 1 base and the J gene lost 6 bases, with 15 bases spanning the gap. CDR3 amino acids: CASSLDGPGVAEAFF. CDR3 DNA sequence: TGTGCCAGCAGCTTAGACGGTCCCGGGGTGGCTGAAGCTTTCTTT.

This clone showed up just a few times. This chain's CDR3 is CASSLLSRGQETQYF. The CDR3 DNA reads TGTGCCAGCAGTTTATTGAGCAGGGGGCAAGAGACCCAGTACTTC. This chain links TRBV27 with TRBJ2-5; TRBD1 matches at 7 bases. The CDR3 is made up of 15 amino acids. J gave up 2 bases and V 1 base, and 4 bases lay outside the gene matches. CDR1 is MNHEY, CDR2 SMNVEV, per germline (reference sequence).

The table lists this clone with many counts. The CDR3 bases are TGTGCCAGCAGCCCCGGGAGAAGGGATCAGTTCTTC. Its protein product is CASSPGRRDQFF. This chain connects TRBV2 to TRBJ2-1; TRBD2 is a possible D gene (6 bases). The ends were cut back, 6 bases at V and 13 bases at J, with 16 bases in the middle. CDR3 size: 12 residues. Germline V gene sequence: CDR1 SNHLY, CDR2 FYNNEI. Looking up the rest from reference TRBV2 and TRBJ2-1 gives the full variable domain: EPEVTQTPSHQVTQMGQEVILRCVPISNHLYFYWYRQILGQKVEFLVSFYNNEISEKSEIFDDQFSVERPDGSNFTLKIRSTKLEDSAMYFCASSPGRRDQFFGPGTRLTVL.

In its sample, this clone was seen a few times. This sequence joins TRBV14 and TRBJ1-4; tentatively, D is TRBD1 (6 bases). The CDR3 has 15 amino acids. In germline, CDR1 is SGHDN, CDR2 FVKESK. The germline V and J ends were trimmed by 1 base and 10 bases, with 16 bases remaining between them. The CDR3 nucleotides are TGTGCCAGCAGCCAAGGTCGGGGGGGCCAAGGAAAACTGTTTTTT. Translated: CASSQGRGGQGKLFF.

The chain has TRBV2 and TRBJ1-5; no firm D call. CDR3 length: 13 residues. Germline V gene data show CDR1 as SNHLY and CDR2 as FYNNEI. The V and J ends lost 7 bases and 0 bases respectively, with 7 bases between them. The CDR3 nucleotides read TGTGCCAGCATGGGAGATAGCAATCAGCCCCAGCATTTT. This sequence encodes CASMGDSNQPQHF. The variable domain in full, completed from reference TRBV2 and TRBJ1-5, reads EPEVTQTPSHQVTQMGQEVILRCVPISNHLYFYWYRQILGQKVEFLVSFYNNEISEKSEIFDDQFSVERPDGSNFTLKIRSTKLEDSAMYFCASMGDSNQPQHFGDGTRLSIL.

In its sample, this clone was seen a few times. The chain employs TRBV6-1 and TRBJ2-7, with 12 bases matching TRBD1. Germline CDR1 and CDR2: MNHNS and SASEGT. CDR3 length equals 15 residues. The V gene end was trimmed by 5 bases and the J gene end by 5 bases; junction bases not matched to a gene: 7. CDR3 region: CASSSSGTGGNEQYF. As DNA, the CDR3 is TGTGCCAGCAGTTCATCCGGGACAGGGGGCAACGAGCAGTACTTC.

The chain uses TRBV6-4 and TRBJ1-2; 9 bases are shared with TRBD1. The CDR3 is 15 amino acids. Germline CDR1 is MRHNA and CDR2 is SNTAGT. The V gene end was trimmed by 2 bases and the J gene end by 6 bases; junction bases not matched to a gene: 7. CDR3 in DNA: TGTGCCAGCAGTGACGCCGGACAGGGGCAGAATGGCTACACCTTC. Amino acids: CASSDAGQGQNGYTF.

The V and J genes are TRBV6-5 and TRBJ2-5; D might be TRBD2 (6 bases). Germline V lookup: CDR1 MNHEY, CDR2 SVGAGI. The CDR3 sequence is 14 residues long. Between the trimmed V and J ends, which lost 6 bases and 5 bases, there was a span of 16 bases. The DNA of the CDR3 is TGTGCCAGCAGGGACTCGGGGGTAGGGGAGACCCAGTACTTC. Its protein is CASRDSGVGETQYF.

V gene TRBV7-9 combines with J gene TRBJ2-5, with TRBD2 identical over 7 bases. CDR3 size: 15 residues. Germline CDR1 reads SEHNR; CDR2 reads FQNEAQ (reference sequence). J gave up 7 bases and V 5 bases, and 13 bases lay outside the gene matches. This CDR3 is CASSPGGDWGGTQYF. The CDR3 bases are TGTGCCAGCAGCCCAGGAGGGGACTGGGGGGGGACCCAGTACTTC.

In this sample, this clone turned up a few times. The chain is built from TRBV30 and TRBJ1-2; TRBD1 aligns across 10 bases. Germline CDR1 is GTSNPN and CDR2 is SVGIG (reference sequence). The V gene end was trimmed by 5 bases and the J gene end by 4 bases; junction bases not matched to a gene: 10. The CDR3 is 15 residues long. The CDR3 sequence is CAWHQDRGRSYGYTF. CDR3 in DNA: TGTGCCTGGCATCAAGACAGGGGGCGCAGCTATGGCTACACCTTC.

This clone was observed a handful of times. V and J are TRBV5-1 and TRBJ2-7; D remains ambiguous. The CDR3 spans 15 residues. Trimming removed 0 bases at V and 5 bases at J, with 15 bases between. Per germline, CDR1 SGHRS and CDR2 YFSETQ. In DNA, the CDR3 is TGCGCCAGCAGCTTGGACCCGCAGAGGAGCGACGAGCAGTACTTC. Amino acid sequence: CASSLDPQRSDEQYF.

This clone was found a few times. This chain links TRBV21-1 with TRBJ2-3; the table gives TRBD1 as D, unverified against the DNA. TRBV21-1 is a listed pseudogene. The CDR3 is made up of 14 amino acids. The CDR3 bases are TGTGCCAGCACCTTACAGGGAGCTCCAGATACGCAGTATTTT. Translating it yields CASTLQGAPDTQYF.